A selection of T cell receptor beta chains follows, all from one sample in a study of blood T cell repertoires in COVID-19. Sequencing used immunoSEQ multiplex PCR; TCRdb keeps in-frame clones, though not all of them. Of more than 45,000 clones listed, approximately 90% are singletons. The sample comprised peripheral blood. The source is a man in his sixties with acute or convalescent COVID-19. The conserved cysteine and the conserved F or W are not part of the CDR3 here. The size of a clone is reported for some rows only, either as once, few or many, or as a class for expanded clones.

J gene	V gene	clone size	CDR3 protein
TRBJ1-3	TRBV19	NA	ASTTITGTDSLYNSGNTIY
TRBJ2-1	TRBV6-5	NA	ASSLGTGTYNEQF
TRBJ1-4	TRBV14	NA	ASSQDRGIGEKLF
TRBJ2-1	TRBV28	NA	ASSLSAGPFNEQF
TRBJ1-4	TRBV15	NA	ATSRGGTTEEKLF
TRBJ2-4	TRBV2	NA	ASRNRGHGDIQY
TRBJ2-2	TRBV7-7	NA	ASSLLVGAGELF
TRBJ2-7	TRBV6-1	NA	ASSDVEVPYEQY
TRBJ1-6	TRBV4-1	NA	ASSHPGQGVSSPLH
TRBJ2-3	TRBV9	NA	ASSLWDKSTDTQY
TRBJ1-4	TRBV19	once	ASAITGNEKLF
TRBJ2-1	TRBV27	NA	ASSFRSGSHEQF
TRBJ1-2	TRBV6-5	NA	ASSWQPAGSYGYT
TRBJ2-2	TRBV12-3/TRBV12-4	NA	ASSFGQAGELF
TRBJ1-6	TRBV30	NA	AWETGKNSPLH
TRBJ2-3	TRBV5-6	NA	ASSRGAGETDTQY
TRBJ1-4	TRBV3-1/TRBV3-2	NA	ASSQGSGQGLTNEKLF
TRBJ2-3	TRBV19	NA	ASRTRATDTQY
TRBJ2-3	TRBV27	once	ATSRAGRSTDTQY
TRBJ2-1	TRBV5-5	NA	ASSLVETSGISSYNEQF
TRBJ1-1	TRBV19	once	ASSTTGKGTEAF
TRBJ1-6	TRBV30	NA	AWSVGGEGSPLH
TRBJ1-2	TRBV28	NA	ASSTRGAWNGYT
TRBJ1-6	TRBV11-2	NA	ASSRTGGTLSYNSPLH
TRBJ2-7	TRBV30	NA	AWSPSGQGNSYEQY
TRBJ2-4	TRBV30	NA	ACQPRGRNIQY
TRBJ1-6	TRBV30	NA	AWRGQGHNSPLH
TRBJ2-1	TRBV29-1	NA	SGLLAGDGEQF
TRBJ1-1	TRBV28	NA	ASSLWTENTEAF
TRBJ2-5	TRBV15	NA	ATSSSGYGETQY
TRBJ2-3	TRBV28	NA	ASSLGQWDTQY
TRBJ1-3	TRBV10-3	NA	AISGGSGASLSGNTIY
TRBJ2-4	TRBV7-8	NA	ASASRRVQNIQY
TRBJ2-1	TRBV27	NA	ASSLGLAGLPGSEQF
TRBJ1-1	TRBV27	NA	ASSYTTAAIEAF
TRBJ2-3	TRBV5-6	NA	ASRSVEPTDTQY
TRBJ1-1	TRBV27	NA	ASSLSWTAYEAF
TRBJ1-1	TRBV28	NA	ASSRQGMNTEAF
TRBJ2-3	TRBV30	NA	AWSISRDTQY
TRBJ1-3	TRBV30	NA	AWSEWRVRSGNTIY
TRBJ1-5	TRBV6-5	NA	ASRIGQGSNQPQH
TRBJ2-6	TRBV28	NA	ASSTGTGANVLT
TRBJ2-3	TRBV18	NA	ASSPPLAGGPSTRTDTQY
TRBJ1-2	TRBV6-5	NA	ASSYQGTGDYGYT
TRBJ1-5	TRBV19	NA	ASSMVQGGQPQH
TRBJ1-3	TRBV6-5	NA	ASSYSQDSSGNTIY
TRBJ2-1	TRBV27	NA	ASSLPGTTHEQF
TRBJ2-1	TRBV27	NA	ASSLPTGRGGSYNEQF
TRBJ2-5	TRBV24-1	NA	ATNSTRPQETQY
TRBJ2-1	TRBV18	NA	ASSPQGAVNEQF
TRBJ2-1	TRBV7-3	NA	ASSQTIAGGPDNEQF
TRBJ2-3	TRBV28	few	ASTLGRRRPDTQY
TRBJ1-5	TRBV11-2	NA	ASSFGRGGNQPQH
TRBJ2-7	TRBV7-2	NA	ASSLSPYEQY
TRBJ2-2	TRBV6-5	NA	ASSPPGLELF